This T cell receptor (beta chain) was captured by sequencing in a study of human T cells and chemical hapten exposure. Study-level background: Patients received weekly diphenylcyclopropenone doses to the scalp throughout the approximately 26-week study.

In TCRdb, the RACE reads were re-called with MiXCR into one record per CDR3 protein. The sample has fewer than 95,000 distinct CDR3 sequences; 9.5% to 12% are singletons. Noted time point: patch test 2, 6 weeks after DPC sensitization. Documented treatment: therapeutic diphenylcyclopropenone sensitization with weekly scalp DPC. Each patch test followed a blood draw. This CDR3 comprises 16 residues. With 4 bases removed from V and 0 bases from J, the gap between germline ends came to 12 bases. This clonotype was seen a few times. The material was whole blood, obtained in connection with sensitization to the hapten diphenylcyclopropenone (DPC). The chain is built from TRBV12-3 or TRBV12-4 and TRBJ1-4; maybe TRBD1 (5 bases). This sequence originates from a man aged 40-50 years with alopecia areata. Some clones in this sample may be carry-over from other donors' samples. CDR3 sequence (DNA): TGTGCCAGCAGTTCCGGGACGGATGCAACTAATGAAAAACTGTTTTTT. As protein: CASSSGTDATNEKLFF.